This T cell receptor beta chain stems from a study of T-cell reconstitution after alpha-beta-depleted transplantation in children. Findings and limits, study-wide: Roughly two months post-transplant, alpha-beta T cells reportedly originated from several hundred graft clones that had expanded. Surviving recipient cells, namely T cells and thymic progenitors, were the source of high day-60 TCRbeta diversity in some patients. T-cell counts and diversity at one year post-transplant came mainly from newly produced T cells.

As concerns this clonotype: The antigen is undetermined.

There are 14 residues in the CDR3. Germline CDR1 reads SGHDT; CDR2 reads YYEEEE. Unmatched junction bases numbered 2, after V lost 2 bases and J lost 1 base. As it was prepared, the TCRbeta library received unique molecular identifiers. TCRdb itself ran the PCR reads through MiXCR, one entry per CDR3 protein. The table lists fewer than 700,000 distinct CDR3 sequences, 13% of them singletons, with 2.2% in the top ten. The receptor was isolated from a male patient aged 10-17 years who had a stem cell transplant for acute myeloid leukemia, so the T cells may come from the graft donor. The V gene is TRBV5-6, the J gene TRBJ2-7, with 8 nucleotides matching TRBD2. Sequenced material: PBMCs, mostly from graft donor cells, taken 360 days after TCRalphabeta/CD19-depleted stem cell transplant. In nucleotides, the CDR3 is TGTGCCAGCAGCTTTAGCGGGATGTCCTACGAGCAGTACTTC. Its protein is CASSFSGMSYEQYF.